This paragraph covers one T cell receptor (beta chain) sequence. Its antigen has not been determined. One base away there is no much larger clone; base qualities are not given. The cohort was made up of roughly 670 healthy bone marrow donors. At the time of sampling, every cohort member was nominally healthy, though immune exposures that went unrecorded were likely present. The donor was CMV seropositive and was included in the group of about 290 seropositive cohort members. Each donor provided a peripheral blood sample, and peripheral blood mononuclear cells were used for TCR beta sequencing. Genomic DNA was extracted from the blood cell samples with the Qiagen DNeasy Blood Extraction Kit. The CDR3 sequence holds 18 residues, the cysteine and phenylalanine included. Kept here is only the CDR3 DNA, which spans 54 bases and is read in frame from base 1. V is shortened by 1 base, J by 1 base, and the region joining them spans 17 bases. CDR1 is given as MNHNS and CDR2 as SASEGT, both from the germline V gene.

The sample comes from a study of cytomegalovirus exposure and HLA in healthy donors (dated by TCRdb to the late 2010s). Study-wide context: An earlier analysis of several hundred of the donors reported 250 to 350 Gb of sequence data and 90 million to 120 million unique TCR beta sequences obtained from 150 million to 200 million T cells. Rather than using new phenotypic data, the later analysis identified candidate immune exposures from TCR beta sequences and from how often those sequences occurred across donors. Alongside the repertoire data, information on donor age, sex, ethnicity and CMV serostatus was compiled. All discovery cohort repertoires had been generated on a single sequencing platform. To study patterns of TCR occurrence, a later analysis re-analyzed previously published TCR beta repertoires from 600 to 750 donors and added high-resolution HLA genotyping. Among the roughly 370 genotyped donors, around 81% belonged to the genetic ancestry cluster associated with self-reported Caucasian donors. Across around 400 genotyped donors of the cohort, an average of about 240,000 unique TCR beta nucleotide sequences per donor were sequenced, and roughly 20% of those sequences were non-productive. An earlier analysis of about 600 of the donors used high-throughput TCR beta sequencing to judge whether each TCR beta V gene segment behaved as functional or pseudogenic. To predict cytomegalovirus infection status, the study combined high-throughput TCR immunosequencing, statistical association of individual TCRs with disease status, and machine learning. A separate validation cohort of 100 to 150 different subjects was used in addition to the roughly 720-subject first cohort. Using immunosequencing, the study profiled T cell repertoires from around 670 subjects and related those repertoires to cytomegalovirus serostatus. Roughly five DR-DQ haplotypes were treated as single units for association and clustering because of strong linkage in the cohort. Roughly 300 gigabases of sequencing data and tens of millions of unique TCR sequences made up an early release that covered fewer than 650 HLA-typed donors. Class I and class II HLA loci were covered by the typing at four-digit resolution. The number of donors typed differed by locus, with roughly 620-630 for A, B, C, DRB1 and DQB1, more than 500 for DQA1, about 610 for DPA1, and approximately 470 for DPB1. The study aimed to test whether cataloging public T cell receptors could reveal signatures of past pathogen exposure. A later genetic analysis used genome-wide SNP genotypes for about 60% of the roughly 700 donors, treating that subset as a discovery cohort. The paper as a whole reports these results and caveats: Compared with equally common non-associated chains, HLA-associated TCR beta chains in a later analysis were more clonally expanded and had lower generation probabilities. In vitro tests confirmed that a few of the cytomegalovirus-associated TCR beta chains recognize cytomegalovirus antigens. The authors suggested that the approach could potentially be extended to other disease states and immunological phenotypes. Because HLA typing was missing for some donors at each locus, association tests included only the typed subset. The presence/absence analyses assumed that sequencing depth was roughly uniform across donors, and that assumption may not be true. In this cohort, only TCR beta chains were sequenced, and detectable features were limited by the absence of alpha or paired-chain data. Assigning TCR associations to individual alleles was difficult when HLA alleles, especially DR and DQ, strongly co-occurred. CMV serostatus was the only immune exposure information available for the cohort. The sequencing pipeline was judged likely to have produced a cluster of highly shared sequence variants as a technical artifact. Most TCR sequences were seen in very few donors, while some public TCRs were found in many individuals. Compared with the approximately 670-donor mean, donors in an Asian-associated ancestry cluster had fewer N-insertions in productive TCRs, according to a later genetic analysis. According to a later analysis, TCR association rates differed among HLA loci, with DRB1 alleles showing the most associated TCRs and HLA-C alleles showing the fewest. Because the 87-base-pair reads could not distinguish some IMGT-functional V segments, including TRBV6-2 and TRBV6-3, those segments were excluded. Because counts were too low, approximately 18 rarely observed V segments, including chromosome 9 orphons, were excluded from the earlier analysis of several hundred of the donors. A later analysis found that most CMV-associated TCR beta chains appeared HLA-restricted, with HLA associations seemingly driven largely by CMV exposure. An earlier analysis of approximately 600 of the donors showed that most TCR beta V segments appeared in productive rearrangements either about 90% or about 30% of the time, which broadly matched IMGT annotations. Several of the top co-occurrence clusters appeared to be linked to parvovirus B19, influenza, CMV and Epstein-Barr virus, according to a later analysis. Specific HLA alleles were associated with about 17,000 TCR beta sequences at a false discovery rate of 0.05 in a later analysis. The study gave a list of about 160 TCR beta chains associated with cytomegalovirus. The classifier was reported to diagnose cytomegalovirus status with high specificity and sensitivity in both the original cohort and the validation cohort. An association between a missense DCLRE1C variant and V-gene and J-gene trimming of TCR beta chains was found in a later genetic analysis and replicated in an independent cohort. A further reported finding was that TCR beta sequences accurately predicted the HLA-A and HLA-B alleles for most subjects in the first cohort. Correlated functional status among segregating V segments might be attributable to linkage disequilibrium, but an unknown experimental factor could not be ruled out.

Library method: the immunoSEQ multiplex PCR assay. For the multiplex PCR, a mixture combining 60 forward primers for TCR Vbeta segments and 13 reverse primers for TCR Jbeta segments was used. Amplification of the CDR3 region of rearranged TCR beta genes was performed with a multiplex PCR assay on genomic DNA. The Illumina HiSeq System was used to sequence the amplified TCR beta libraries as 87-base-pair reads. Per the authors' processing: A later analysis counted tens of millions of unique TCR beta chains across the roughly 700 repertoires, and 10 million to 11 million of these chains were shared by at least two donors. Raw reads were error-corrected and collapsed into unique sequences with a nearest-neighbor algorithm that merged closely related sequences to remove PCR and sequencing errors. V, D and J gene segments were assigned by aligning CDR3 sequences to IMGT reference sequences. For a sequence to be retained, at least a six-nucleotide match to both a V gene segment and a J gene segment was required. A rearrangement counted as productive if the CDR3 had no stop codons and remained in frame with V and J, and every other rearrangement counted as non-productive. CDR3 was defined by IMGT convention, running from the second conserved V-encoded cysteine to the conserved J-encoded phenylalanine. The earlier analysis of 500 to 750 of the donors excluded any sequence lacking an unambiguous match to a single V gene segment. In an earlier analysis of approximately 550 of the donors, V segments were called functional above 56.7% productive rearrangements and were called segregating when the between-donor standard deviation exceeded 5%. A statistical classification framework was developed to diagnose cytomegalovirus status using the catalog of TCR beta chain sequences. In a later analysis, TCR nucleotide sequences were compared against IMGT/GENE-DB human TR gene sequences so that V and J genes could be assigned. Using the TCRdist pipeline, a later analysis assigned CDR3 sequences along with most-parsimonious VDJ recombination scenarios. A later analysis defined each TCR beta chain by its CDR3 amino acid sequence plus V-gene family, and excluded reads lacking a unique V-gene family. To address suspected cross-contamination and a sequencing artifact, a later analysis removed around 600 highly shared, low-generation-probability nucleotide sequences. For each public chain, a later analysis derived a clonal expansion index from normalized ranks of inferred template counts within each repertoire. In a later analysis, generation probabilities were computed using a VDJ recombination model fitted to out-of-frame rearrangements, and the results were checked against IGoR. In a later analysis, TCR-TCR, TCR-HLA and TCR-CMV co-occurrence was scored with hypergeometric tests, and a repertoire-size bias correction was applied to TCR pairs. In a later analysis, false discovery rates were estimated by permuting HLA or CMV assignments 20 times. In a later analysis, co-occurring TCRs were grouped using DBSCAN, with TCRdist sequence similarity added in when clustering inside HLA-allele-positive subsets. Repertoires with fewer than 30,000 or more than 120,000 public chains were left out of co-occurrence clustering, as were a handful of repertoires with anomalous nucleotide sharing. TCRdb stores this immuneACCESS table with in-frame sequences only. Part of the clones is absent; in the studies checked, under half of the shortfall reflects unresolved V genes, and no reason is known for the rest. Clonal size and the V and J genes are those of that table, whereas D and trimming came from the DNA. In all, the sample holds approximately 120,000 clones, and 80% of those were seen once. 7.5% to 9.5% of the sample is held by the ten biggest clonotypes.

The V gene is TRBV6-1 and the J gene is TRBJ1-5, and TRBD1 may be the D gene, going by 6 matching bases. The sample was PBMCs. The TCR comes from a man between 25 and 39 years old in good health and CMV-seropositive. The bases are TGTGCCAGCAGTGAAGTAAGGGGGAGGGAGTGGAGCAATCAGCCCCAGCATTTT. Its product reads: CASSEVRGREWSNQPQHF.